The 26 T cell receptor beta chains presented below share a single source sample, sequenced in a study of T cell responses to AZD1222 COVID-19 vaccine. Repertoires were generated with immunoSEQ multiplex PCR, while TCRdb's copy carries only in-frame clones and drops some. The sample shows 150,000 to 200,000 clones, about 88% of them seen only once. This material consisted of peripheral blood, taken on day 0 of AZD1222 vaccination. The receptors here all came from an adult in good health.

The chain joins TRBV30 to TRBJ1-1; TRBD1 matches 7 bases. This CDR3 contains 14 residues. The ends lost 0 bases at V and 0 bases at J; junction bases unmatched: 1. Germline V gene sequence: CDR1 GTSNPN, CDR2 SVGIG (reference sequence). The CDR3 loop is CAWSVGGLNTEAFF. Written as DNA, the CDR3 is TGTGCCTGGAGTGTAGGGGGCTTGAACACTGAAGCTTTCTTT.

This clone occurred a few times. This chain connects TRBV13 to TRBJ2-3, with 11 bases fitting TRBD2. The CDR3 has 16 residues. The germline gives CDR1 PRHDT, CDR2 FYEKMQ (reference sequence). Trimming removed 6 bases from V and 4 bases from J; junction bases left unmatched: 9. The CDR3 protein is CASRSLAGVYSDTQYF. In nucleotides, the CDR3 is TGTGCCAGCAGGTCACTAGCGGGAGTTTATTCAGATACGCAGTATTTT. Together with reference TRBV13 and TRBJ2-3, the CDR3 gives the full variable domain: AAGVIQSPRHLIKEKRETATLKCYPIPRHDTVYWYQQGPGQDPQFLISFYEKMQSDKGSIPDRFSAQQFSDYHSELNMSSLELGDSALYFCASRSLAGVYSDTQYFGPGTRLTVL.

This sequence joins TRBV4-1 and TRBJ1-2; unclear D gene. Trimming removed 2 bases from V and 1 base from J, with 8 bases in between. The CDR3 has 14 amino acids. Germline V lookup: CDR1 MGHRA, CDR2 YSYEKL. DNA for the CDR3: TGCGCCAGCAGCCAAACCGACATTAACTATGGCTACACCTTC. As protein: CASSQTDINYGYTF.

The V gene is TRBV7-2, the J gene TRBJ1-6; D unclear. V gave up 7 bases and J gave up 0 bases, with 7 bases separating them. CDR1 and CDR2 from the germline V gene are SGHTA and FQGNSA. The CDR3 consists of 14 residues. CDR3: CASTRSSYNSPLHF. The CDR3 DNA follows: TGTGCCAGCACCAGGAGCTCCTATAATTCACCCCTCCACTTT.

The rearrangement uses TRBV19 and TRBJ1-2; D unresolved. The CDR3 contains 12 residues. Trimming left V 9 bases short and J 4 bases short, with 12 bases between. CDR1 is LNHDA, CDR2 SQIVND, per germline (reference sequence). The CDR3 is CASRGFFYGYTF. DNA for the CDR3: TGTGCCAGCAGAGGGTTCTTCTATGGCTACACCTTC.

This clone appeared once. The V call is TRBV28, the J call TRBJ1-1, with 7 bases identical to TRBD1. Germline-derived CDR1 and CDR2 are MDHEN and SYDVKM. The CDR3 loop spans 15 amino acids. The J segment lost 1 base and the V segment lost 4 bases, leaving 6 bases of the junction unmatched. CDR3 residues: CASSSLQGKNTEAFF. The CDR3 region has the DNA TGTGCCAGCAGTTCACTACAGGGGAAGAACACTGAAGCTTTCTTT.

This clone was detected only a few times. The J gene is TRBJ2-2, the V gene TRBV6-2 or TRBV6-3; 7 nucleotides match TRBD1. Unmatched junction bases numbered 7, after V lost 4 bases and J lost 5 bases. This CDR3 is built from 15 residues. The V gene's germline CDR1 is MNHEY and CDR2 SVGEGT. The CDR3 reads CASSSTGTVTGELFF. The CDR3 DNA sequence: TGTGCCAGCAGTTCCACCGGGACAGTAACCGGGGAGCTGTTTTTT.

This chain links TRBV9 with TRBJ2-3; 10 bases match TRBD2. Germline lookup yields CDR1 SGDLS and CDR2 YYNGEE. CDR3 length equals 16 residues. Trimming at V came to 0 bases and at J to 2 bases, leaving 3 bases not matched to a gene. The CDR3 DNA reads TGTGCCAGCAGCGTAGGTAGCGGGGGGACCACAGATACGCAGTATTTT. This sequence encodes CASSVGSGGTTDTQYF.

The V gene is TRBV19, the J gene TRBJ1-2; no clear D gene. From germline, CDR1 is LNHDA and CDR2 SQIVND (reference sequence). V dropped 5 bases and J dropped 4 bases, with 8 bases sitting between them. CDR3 length: 12 residues. The CDR3 nucleotides read TGTGCCAGTAGTCCGCCAACCTATGGCTACACCTTC. Protein: CASSPPTYGYTF.

J is TRBJ1-1 and V is TRBV6-5; 10 positions match TRBD1. V dropped 10 bases and J dropped 3; count of bases not matched to a gene: 8. Germline-derived CDR1 and CDR2 are MNHEY and SVGAGI. The CDR3 is 14 residues long. This chain's CDR3 is CATKTGGRDTEAFF. DNA of the CDR3: TGTGCCACAAAGACAGGGGGCAGGGACACTGAAGCTTTCTTT.

The chain recombines TRBV4-2 with TRBJ1-3; TRBD1 agrees at 8 bases. Germline values: CDR1 LGHNA, CDR2 YNFKEQ. V gave up 0 bases and J gave up 4 bases; unmatched junction bases: 2. This CDR3 is 15 amino acids long. The CDR3 nucleotides are TGTGCCAGCAGCCAAGAGGACAGGGAAGGAAACACCATATATTTT. Encoded protein: CASSQEDREGNTIYF.

The chain joins TRBV6-5 to TRBJ1-1; no definite D call. The CDR3 spans 13 residues. The germline CDR1 and CDR2 sequences are MNHEY and SVGAGI. V dropped 4 bases and J dropped 3 bases, with 9 bases sitting between them. The CDR3 loop is CASSSSGYTEAFF. The CDR3 coding sequence is TGTGCCAGCAGTTCCTCGGGTTACACTGAAGCTTTCTTT.

The rearrangement joins TRBV6-6 to TRBJ2-7; possible D gene TRBD1, 6 bases. Trimming removed 8 bases from V and 2 bases from J, with 13 bases in between. Germline V gives CDR1 MNHNY, CDR2 SVGAGI (reference sequence). The length of the CDR3 is 13 residues. In DNA form, the CDR3 reads TGTGCCAGCTGCTACAGGGAAACCTACGAGCAGTACTTC. Encoded protein: CASCYRETYEQYF.

Here the CDR3 DNA reads TGTGCCACCAGCGGGGGGGGGACAACAGAAGAGACCCAGTACTTC. Protein sequence: CATSGGGTTEETQYF. The chain joins TRBV15 to TRBJ2-5; possible D gene TRBD2, 7 bases. Germline CDR1 and CDR2: LNHNV and YYDKDF (reference sequence). The CDR3 spans 15 residues. Trimming removed 5 bases at V and 3 bases at J, with 16 bases between. Using reference TRBV15 and TRBJ2-5 for the parts outside the CDR3, the full variable domain is DAMVIQNPRYQVTQFGKPVTLSCSQTLNHNVMYWYQQKSSQAPKLLFHYYDKDFNNEADTPDNFQSRRPNTSFCFLDIRSPGLGDTAMYLCATSGGGTTEETQYFGPGTRLLVL.

V and J are TRBV27 and TRBJ1-4; 11 positions match TRBD1. Germline CDR1 is MNHEY and CDR2 is SMNVEV (reference sequence). The CDR3 loop spans 15 amino acids. The J segment lost 7 bases and the V segment lost 5 bases, leaving 6 bases of the junction unmatched. CDR3 bases: TGTGCCAGCAGTGCAGGACAGGGGGCGGGTGAAAAACTGTTTTTT. Its protein product is CASSAGQGAGEKLFF.

V gene TRBV7-9 combines with J gene TRBJ1-2; 11 nucleotides line up with TRBD1. The germline V gene has CDR1 SEHNR and CDR2 FQNEAQ (reference sequence). The CDR3 is 15 amino acids. After removal of 3 bases from V and 5 bases from J, the junction contained 5 bases not matched to a gene. CDR3 nucleotides: TGTGCCAGCAGCTTGACCGGGACAGGGGGGTATGGCTACACCTTC. It is translated as CASSLTGTGGYGYTF. The full variable domain, rest sourced from reference TRBV7-9 and TRBJ1-2, is DTGVSQNPRHKITKRGQNVTFRCDPISEHNRLYWYRQTLGQGPEFLTYFQNEAQLEKSRLLSDRFSAERPKGSFSTLEIQRTEQGDSAMYLCASSLTGTGGYGYTFGSGTRLTVV.

The genes are TRBV5-5 and TRBJ1-2, with D unclear. V was pared by 3 bases and J by 4 bases, with 13 bases between. The V gene's germline CDR1 is SGHKS and CDR2 YYEKEE (reference sequence). The CDR3 totals 14 residues. Written as DNA, the CDR3 is TGTGCCAGCAGCTCTTCGGCCGGGTCCTATGGCTACACCTTC. Translation gives CASSSSAGSYGYTF.

The genes are TRBV27 and TRBJ2-3; D perhaps matches TRBD1 (5 bases). The V and J ends lost 2 bases and 8 bases respectively, with 14 bases between them. CDR3 length: 14 amino acids. The germline gives CDR1 MNHEY, CDR2 SMNVEV (reference sequence). CDR3 loop: CASSLIAAQGTQYF. CDR3 in DNA: TGTGCCAGCAGTTTAATCGCGGCCCAGGGTACGCAGTATTTT.

The V call is TRBV27, the J call TRBJ2-1; unclear D gene. CDR1 MNHEY and CDR2 SMNVEV come from the germline V gene (reference sequence). This CDR3 contains 14 residues. Deletions cut 2 bases from V and 0 bases from J, with 5 bases between. The CDR3 loop is CASSLVPSYNEQFF. CDR3 in DNA: TGTGCCAGCAGTTTAGTGCCCTCCTACAATGAGCAGTTCTTC.

The CDR3 nucleotides are TGTGCCAGCAGTTTACGGGCGGCCTTCATTAACTATGGCTACACCTTC. Its protein product is CASSLRAAFINYGYTF. This chain links TRBV28 with TRBJ1-2, with no clear D. Deletions cut 2 bases from V and 1 base from J, with 14 bases between. The germline V gene encodes CDR1 MDHEN and CDR2 SYDVKM. The CDR3 extends over 16 amino acids.

The chain carries TRBV28 and TRBJ1-3; D call uncertain. Germline lookup yields CDR1 MDHEN and CDR2 SYDVKM. V dropped 0 bases and J dropped 1 base, with 10 bases sitting between them. The length of the CDR3 is 16 residues. CDR3 bases: TGTGCCAGCAGTTTATGGGGCGAGTTGTCTGGAAACACCATATATTTT. It codes for CASSLWGELSGNTIYF. The whole variable domain, filled in from reference TRBV28 and TRBJ1-3, reads DVKVTQSSRYLVKRTGEKVFLECVQDMDHENMFWYRQDPGLGLRLIYFSYDVKMKEKGDIPEGYSVSREKKERFSLILESASTNQTSMYLCASSLWGELSGNTIYFGEGSWLTVV.

This chain joins TRBV5-6 and TRBJ1-2; 7 positions match TRBD1. Germline CDR1 SGHDT, CDR2 YYEEEE. The CDR3 is made up of 14 amino acids. V shed 0 bases and J 8 bases; nucleotides not matched to a gene: 7. Here the CDR3 DNA reads TGTGCCAGCAGCTTGGGAAGGGGGCGCCGAGGCTACACCTTC. Protein product: CASSLGRGRRGYTF.

J is TRBJ1-2 and V is TRBV28; D ambiguous. Per the germline V gene, CDR1 is MDHEN and CDR2 is SYDVKM. V lost 5 bases and J lost 8, with 27 bases in between. The CDR3 is made up of 17 amino acids. CDR3 in amino acids: CASSQNLGLPGGYGYTF. In nucleotides, the CDR3 is TGTGCCAGCAGTCAAAACCTCGGACTCCCGGGCGGGTACGGCTACACCTTC.

This clone was counted once. The chain couples TRBV24-1 to TRBJ2-2; TRBD1 is a possible D gene (5 bases). V was clipped by 6 bases and J by 0 bases, with 10 bases between them. The CDR3 loop spans 15 amino acids. Germline V gene lookup returns CDR1 KGHDR and CDR2 SFDVKD. The CDR3 DNA reads TGTGCCACCAGTTCCCGGACACCGAACACCGGGGAGCTGTTTTTT. It specifies CATSSRTPNTGELFF.

The chain has TRBV28 and TRBJ1-1; a possible D gene is TRBD1 (6 bases). CDR3 length equals 14 residues. Per the germline V gene, CDR1 is MDHEN and CDR2 is SYDVKM. V gave up 4 bases and J gave up 0 bases, with 9 bases separating them. CDR3 coding DNA: TGTGCCAGCAGTTCCGGACAGCTGAACACTGAAGCTTTCTTT. Amino acid sequence: CASSSGQLNTEAFF.

The chain joins TRBV28 to TRBJ1-6; TRBD1 agrees at 10 bases. V was pared by 6 bases and J by 7 bases, with 9 bases of the junction left unmatched. Germline loops: CDR1 MDHEN, CDR2 SYDVKM. The CDR3 consists of 16 residues. CDR3 region: CASRQPGTGVNSPLHF. DNA for the CDR3: TGTGCCAGCAGGCAACCCGGGACAGGGGTAAATTCACCCCTCCACTTT.